The 7 T cell receptor beta chains presented below share a single source sample, sequenced in a study of T cell changes during pregnancy in multiple sclerosis. Profiled with immunoSEQ multiplex PCR; TCRdb holds only in-frame clones, not every one. Among 100,000 to 110,000 clones, over 80% were seen once, and the ten largest hold just under 2%. The source was peripheral blood, collected after pregnancy. The receptors here all came from a female donor with multiple sclerosis, enrolled in a pregnancy study.

The chain employs TRBV5-6 and TRBJ1-1, with a possible D match to TRBD1 (5 bases). V lost 5 bases and J 8 bases, leaving 16 bases between the germline ends. This CDR3 is 13 amino acids long. Germline V lookup: CDR1 SGHDT, CDR2 YYEEEE. The chain's CDR3 is CASRSGLTEEAFF. Written as DNA, the CDR3 is TGTGCCAGCAGATCTGGGCTGACAGAAGAAGCTTTCTTT. Full variable domain (outside the CDR3, taken from reference TRBV5-6 and TRBJ1-1): DAGVTQSPTHLIKTRGQQVTLRCSPKSGHDTVSWYQQALGQGPQFIFQYYEEEERQRGNFPDRFSGHQFPNYSSELNVNALLLGDSALYLCASRSGLTEEAFFGQGTRLTVV.

The rearrangement joins TRBV18 to TRBJ1-5, with a tentative D call TRBD1 (6 bases). The CDR3 is 13 amino acids. Germline V gene lookup returns CDR1 KGHSH and CDR2 LQKENI. Trimming removed 6 bases from V and 10 bases from J, with 16 bases in between. CDR3 sequence: CASSQGWGSPQHF. The DNA of the CDR3 is TGTGCCAGCTCCCAGGGGTGGGGGTCCCCCCAGCATTTT.

CDR3 loop: CASSINGQGRVSPLHF. CDR3 sequence (DNA): TGTGCCAGCAGTATCAACGGACAGGGTCGCGTTTCACCCCTCCACTTT. The chain is built from TRBV5-5 and TRBJ1-6, with 8 positions matching TRBD1. Germline trimming cut 5 bases from V and 9 bases from J; bases unmatched to any gene: 13. Germline V gene data show CDR1 as SGHKS and CDR2 as YYEKEE (reference sequence). The CDR3 has 16 amino acids.

The rearrangement links TRBV5-4 to TRBJ1-2, with unresolved D. CDR3 size: 14 residues. CDR1 is SGHNT, CDR2 YYREEE, per germline (reference sequence). Trimming shortened V by 1 base and J by 6 bases, and 13 bases separated the two germline ends. CDR3 sequence reads: CASSLFRRVNGYTF. In DNA, the CDR3 is TGTGCCAGCAGCTTGTTCCGCCGGGTTAATGGCTACACCTTC.

The gene calls are TRBV2 and TRBJ2-1; D is possibly TRBD1 (6 bases). This CDR3 comprises 16 residues. The germline V gene encodes CDR1 SNHLY and CDR2 FYNNEI. V lost 4 bases to trimming and J lost 7 bases, with 20 bases between them. DNA for the CDR3: TGTGCCAGCAGTGTAAGACAGGTTTTGGCTAGTAATGAGCAGTTCTTC. This gives the protein CASSVRQVLASNEQFF.

The rearrangement uses TRBV9 and TRBJ2-1; the match to TRBD1 covers 7 bases. The CDR3 is made up of 15 amino acids. Germline CDR1 SGDLS, CDR2 YYNGEE. V was clipped by 4 bases and J by 4 bases; unmatched bases: 8. CDR3 residues: CASSWTGLEYNEQFF. CDR3 bases: TGTGCCAGCAGCTGGACAGGATTAGAGTACAATGAGCAGTTCTTC.

The chain carries TRBV11-2 and TRBJ2-7, with 8 bases aligning to TRBD2. Germline V gene lookup returns CDR1 SGHAT and CDR2 FQNNGV. The CDR3 has 17 amino acids. Trimming took 1 base from V and 0 from J; bases not matched to a gene: 8. The CDR3: CASSLGRFLAGSYEQYF. The DNA of the CDR3 is TGTGCCAGCAGCTTAGGTCGGTTTCTAGCGGGCTCCTACGAGCAGTACTTC.